The subject of this entry is one TCR beta chain. Its antigen remains unidentified. Via CD45RO/CCR7/CD25/CD127/CD95/CD27, cells of the CD4+ naive, central memory, regulatory and stem cell-like memory subsets were sorted. This entry comes from a study of beta chain features in type 1 diabetes. Study-wide background: There was similarity between patients and healthy donors in age, gender and cell yields. Broader study findings: Type 1 diabetes patients showed a moderate but significant shortening of TCRB CDR3s in all four CD4+ subsets. Cells with high TCR expression could be over-represented by cDNA sequencing.

Of the isolated RNA, all was reverse transcribed, and so the sequenced material was expressed TCRB transcripts. Sequenced by immunoSEQ multiplex PCR; TCRdb stores in-frame clones only, minus some. The table has 310,000 or so clones, around 16% seen once. The source is a man aged 18-30 years with type 1 diabetes. The sample taken for sequencing was naive CD4+ T cells from blood.

CDR3 loop: CASSRDRGNSPLHF. The CDR3 bases are TGTGCCAGCAGCCGGGACAGGGGGAATTCACCCCTCCACTTT. V gene TRBV14 combines with J gene TRBJ1-6; 11 nucleotides align to TRBD1. V was pared by 4 bases and J by 7 bases, with 0 bases of the junction left unmatched. Germline values: CDR1 SGHDN, CDR2 FVKESK. This CDR3 is 14 amino acids long.